Listed below are T cell receptor beta chains from one sample, sequenced in a study of T cells expressing NK-cell markers. TCRdb re-called the 5' RACE reads, yielding one record per CDR3 amino acid sequence without DNA. Its table records about 460,000 distinct CDR3 sequences. Sequencing was done on a sample of blood T cells: a sorted CD56 or NKG2C T cell subset, CD4+ or CD8+ T cells, or bulk PBMC T cells (not recorded which). These receptors originate from a woman in her 50s in good health. Both conserved end residues are part of each CDR3.

V	J	CDR3
TRBV20-1	TRBJ2-3	CSAREPGMSTDTQYF
TRBV2	TRBJ1-2	CASRQGLTGKNYGYTF
TRBV7-2	TRBJ2-2	CASSLGVVRAGELFF
TRBV29-1	TRBJ2-1	CSVGPAGGPHEQFF
TRBV2	TRBJ1-1	CASLGEGNTEAFF
TRBV12-3/TRBV12-4	TRBJ2-1	CASSLYRAAEQFF
TRBV6-6	TRBJ2-7	CASSHPRGTYEQYF
TRBV30	TRBJ2-1	CAWSVKRDHNEQFF
TRBV5-6	TRBJ2-7	CASSRGTGVYYEQYF
TRBV5-6	TRBJ1-4	CASSSQDRGANEKLFF
TRBV2	TRBJ2-1	CASSPHSTGYNEQFF